The TCR beta chain under discussion was sequenced for a study of PD-1 blockade in mismatch repair-deficient tumors. The data were produced by immunoSEQ multiplex PCR, yet TCRdb's version contains in-frame clones alone and is incomplete. Here the sample spans about 25,000 clones, approximately 84% being singletons. Germline V gives CDR1 SQVTM, CDR2 ANQGSEA. The CDR3 is 12 residues long. V was clipped by 6 bases and J by 3 bases; unmatched bases: 3. All patients were mismatch repair deficient, assessed by either PCR or immunohistochemistry. The receptor was isolated from an adult with mismatch repair-deficient cancer. Sequenced here: PBMCs, sampled before pembrolizumab treatment. The chain joins TRBV29-1 to TRBJ2-5; 8 bases are shared with TRBD1. Here the CDR3 reads CSVMTGEETQYF. DNA of the CDR3: TGCAGCGTAATGACAGGGGAAGAGACCCAGTACTTC.